Listed below are T cell receptor beta chains from one sample, sequenced in a study of glioma-infiltrating T cells after dendritic cell vaccination. Sequencing used immunoSEQ multiplex PCR; TCRdb keeps in-frame clones, though not all of them. The sample includes roughly 100,000 clones, around 85% seen only once; the top ten take 2.5% to 3%. The sample in question was blood, obtained before dendritic cell vaccination. The source of these receptors is a human donor with glioblastoma. Each CDR3 is given with its conserved first and last residue. D genes are given only for firm matches. Expanded clones get a size class; other rows say once, few or many, or leave the size out.

TGTGCCAGCAGCTTCAGGATTGTGGCTGAAGCTTTCTTT CASSFRIVAEAFF TRBV7-8 NA NA TRBJ1-1
TGCGCCAGCCGGTCTACGGGAGCCAATGAGCAGTTCTTC CASRSTGANEQFF TRBV5-1 NA NA TRBJ2-1
TGTGCCAGCAGTCGAACAGGGAGTCCCTACGAGCAGTACTTC CASSRTGSPYEQYF TRBV27 NA NA TRBJ2-7
TGTGCCAGCGCATCGCCAGGGGCCGCCGCCTACGAGCAGTACTTC CASASPGAAAYEQYF TRBV6-5 NA NA TRBJ2-7
TGTGCCAGCATTCCCGACAGCCACCACACTGAAGCTTTCTTT CASIPDSHHTEAFF TRBV6-5 NA NA TRBJ1-1
TGTGCCAGCAGTTACCGGGGGGGCGATCAGCCCCAGCATTTT CASSYRGGDQPQHF TRBV6-5 NA NA TRBJ1-5
TGCGCCAGCAGCTTGGACTCCCGACTAGAGCAGTACTTC CASSLDSRLEQYF TRBV5-1 NA NA TRBJ2-7
TGTGCCAGTAGTATTCGGGGACAGGGGAACTACGAGCAGTACTTC CASSIRGQGNYEQYF TRBV19 TRBD1 NA TRBJ2-7
TGTGCCAGCAGCTTGGGGACAAATTACAATGAGCAGTTCTTC CASSLGTNYNEQFF TRBV5-6 NA NA TRBJ2-1
TGTGCCAGCAGTTACGGACAGTTCTTCAATCAGCCCCAGCATTTT CASSYGQFFNQPQHF TRBV5-5 NA NA TRBJ1-5
TGCGCCCGAACCGGGAGACACAATGAGCAGTTCTTC CARTGRHNEQFF TRBV23-1 NA NA TRBJ2-1
TGTGCCAGCAGTTCGACTAGGACCCAAGAGACCCAGTACTTC CASSSTRTQETQYF TRBV7-2 NA NA TRBJ2-5
TGTGCCAGCAGCTCAGCGGGAAACACCGGGGAGCTGTTTTTT CASSSAGNTGELFF TRBV5-6 TRBD2 NA TRBJ2-2
TGCAGCGTCGCCGGGACAGGCGGTGGCTACACCTTC CSVAGTGGGYTF TRBV29-1 TRBD1 NA TRBJ1-2
TGTGCCACTGAACGGGGTGGGGGGTCCTACGAGCAGTACTTC CATERGGGSYEQYF TRBV27 NA NA TRBJ2-7
TGTGCCAGCAGCCCAGGGACAGGGAGAAGTGGTAATTACGAGCAGTACTTC CASSPGTGRSGNYEQYF TRBV7-6 TRBD1 NA TRBJ2-7
TGTGCCAGCAGTATATCTCGGGATTTAGGCGAAGCTTTCTTT CASSISRDLGEAFF TRBV6-4 NA once TRBJ1-1
TGTGCAAGTCGCTCCCCCCTCCGGGACACCCACAATGAGCAGTTCTTC CASRSPLRDTHNEQFF TRBV12-2 NA NA TRBJ2-1
TGTGCCTGGAGTGGCAGAGACTATTTTGAAAAACTGTTTTTT CAWSGRDYFEKLFF TRBV30 NA NA TRBJ1-4
TGCGCCAGCAGCCAAGTGAAAGGAACGGGAGCCCCCTACGAGCAGTACTTC CASSQVKGTGAPYEQYF TRBV4-1 NA NA TRBJ2-7
TGTGCCAGCAGCTTCTCGGAGGCGAATGAGCAGTTCTTC CASSFSEANEQFF TRBV5-4 NA NA TRBJ2-1
TGTGCCAGCAGTGAAGGACAGGGCATCTCCTACGAGCAGTACTTC CASSEGQGISYEQYF TRBV2 TRBD1 NA TRBJ2-7
TGTGCCAGCAGCTTAGGTCTCGTGCGGGACACTGAAGCTTTCTTT CASSLGLVRDTEAFF TRBV7-8 NA once TRBJ1-1